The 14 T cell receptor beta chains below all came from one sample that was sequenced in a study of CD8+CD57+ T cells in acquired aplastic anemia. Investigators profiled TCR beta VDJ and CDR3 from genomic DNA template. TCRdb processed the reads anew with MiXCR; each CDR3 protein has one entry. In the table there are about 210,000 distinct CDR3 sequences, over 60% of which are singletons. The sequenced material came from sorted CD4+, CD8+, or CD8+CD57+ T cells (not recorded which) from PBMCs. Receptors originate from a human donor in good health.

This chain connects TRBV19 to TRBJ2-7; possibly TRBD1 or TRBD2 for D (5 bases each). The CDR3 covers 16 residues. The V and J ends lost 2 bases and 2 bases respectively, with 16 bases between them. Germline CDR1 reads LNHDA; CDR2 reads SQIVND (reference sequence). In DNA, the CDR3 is TGTGCCAGTAGTATAAGGGAAGGGACCTCCCCCTACGAGCAGTACTTC. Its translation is CASSIREGTSPYEQYF.

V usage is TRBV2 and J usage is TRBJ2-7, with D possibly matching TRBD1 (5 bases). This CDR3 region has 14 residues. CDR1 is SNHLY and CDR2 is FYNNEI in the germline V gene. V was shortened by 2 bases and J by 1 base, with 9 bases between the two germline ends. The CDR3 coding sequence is TGTGCCAGCAGTGAACAGGGATATTCCTACGAGCAGTACTTC. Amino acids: CASSEQGYSYEQYF.

The CDR3 DNA reads TGTGCCATCACCTCCCTAGCGGGCCCCGACAATGAGCAGTTCTTC. As protein: CAITSLAGPDNEQFF. The rearrangement joins TRBV10-3 to TRBJ2-1, with 8 positions matching TRBD2. V was pared by 7 bases and J by 5 bases, with 10 bases of the junction left unmatched. This CDR3 contains 15 residues. Germline CDR1 ENHRY, CDR2 SYGVKD.

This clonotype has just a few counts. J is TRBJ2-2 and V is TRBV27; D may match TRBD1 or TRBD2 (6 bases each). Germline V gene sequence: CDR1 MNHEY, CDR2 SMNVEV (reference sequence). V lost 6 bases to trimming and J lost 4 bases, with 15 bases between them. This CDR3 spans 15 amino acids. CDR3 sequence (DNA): TGTGCCAGCAGCCCAAGGGGGGCCCTCACCGGGGAGCTGTTTTTT. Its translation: CASSPRGALTGELFF.

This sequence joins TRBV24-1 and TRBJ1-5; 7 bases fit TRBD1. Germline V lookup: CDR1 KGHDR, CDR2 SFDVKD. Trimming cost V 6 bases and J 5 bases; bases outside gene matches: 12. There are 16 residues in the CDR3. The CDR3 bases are TGTGCCACCAGTAGCTCCCGGACAGGTGCCTATCAGCCCCAGCATTTT. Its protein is CATSSSRTGAYQPQHF.

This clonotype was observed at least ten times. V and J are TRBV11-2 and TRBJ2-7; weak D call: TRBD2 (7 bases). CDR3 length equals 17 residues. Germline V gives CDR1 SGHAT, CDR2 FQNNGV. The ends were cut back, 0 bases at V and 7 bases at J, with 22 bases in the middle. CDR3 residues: CASSLDRAGAPRWEQYF. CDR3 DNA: TGTGCCAGCAGCTTAGATCGGGCGGGGGCCCCGCGGTGGGAGCAGTACTTC.

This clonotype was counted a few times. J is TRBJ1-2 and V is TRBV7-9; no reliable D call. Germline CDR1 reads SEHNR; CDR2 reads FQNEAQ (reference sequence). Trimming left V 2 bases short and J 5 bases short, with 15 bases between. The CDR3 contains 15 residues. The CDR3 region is CASSLYETSTYGYTF. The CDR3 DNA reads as TGTGCCAGCAGCTTATACGAGACATCAACTTATGGCTACACCTTC.

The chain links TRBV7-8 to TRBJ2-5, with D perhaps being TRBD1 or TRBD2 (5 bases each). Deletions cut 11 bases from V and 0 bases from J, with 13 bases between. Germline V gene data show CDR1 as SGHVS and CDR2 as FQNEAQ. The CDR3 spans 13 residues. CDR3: CASGPGYQETQYF. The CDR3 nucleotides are TGTGCCTCGGGGCCAGGGTACCAAGAGACCCAGTACTTC.

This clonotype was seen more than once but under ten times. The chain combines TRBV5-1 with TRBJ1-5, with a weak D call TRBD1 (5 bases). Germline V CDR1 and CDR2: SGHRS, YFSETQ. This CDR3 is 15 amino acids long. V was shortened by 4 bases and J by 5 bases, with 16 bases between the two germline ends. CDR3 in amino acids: CASSLDGGDYQPQHF. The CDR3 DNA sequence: TGCGCCAGCAGCCTCGACGGGGGGGACTATCAGCCCCAGCATTTT. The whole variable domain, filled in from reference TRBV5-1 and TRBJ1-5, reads KAGVTQTPRYLIKTRGQQVTLSCSPISGHRSVSWYQQTPGQGLQFLFEYFSETQRNKGNFPGRFSGRQFSNSRSEMNVSTLELGDSALYLCASSLDGGDYQPQHFGDGTRLSIL.

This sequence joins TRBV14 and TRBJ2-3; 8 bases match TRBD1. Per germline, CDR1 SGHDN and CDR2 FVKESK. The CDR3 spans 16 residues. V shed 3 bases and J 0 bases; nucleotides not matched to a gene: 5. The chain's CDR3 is CASSQPTGASTDTQYF. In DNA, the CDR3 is TGTGCCAGCAGCCAGCCGACAGGGGCAAGCACAGATACGCAGTATTTT.

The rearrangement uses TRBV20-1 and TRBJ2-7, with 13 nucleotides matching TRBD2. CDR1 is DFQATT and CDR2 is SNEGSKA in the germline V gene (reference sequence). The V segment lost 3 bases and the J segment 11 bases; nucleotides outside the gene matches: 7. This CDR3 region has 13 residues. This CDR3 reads CSASGTSGTWEYF. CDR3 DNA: TGCAGTGCTAGTGGGACTAGCGGGACTTGGGAGTACTTC.

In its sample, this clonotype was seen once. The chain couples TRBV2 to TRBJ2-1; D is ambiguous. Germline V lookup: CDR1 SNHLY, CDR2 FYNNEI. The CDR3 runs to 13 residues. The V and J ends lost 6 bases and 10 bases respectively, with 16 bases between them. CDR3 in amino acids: CASRAYWTAEQFF. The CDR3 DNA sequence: TGTGCCAGCAGAGCCTACTGGACCGCAGAGCAGTTCTTC.

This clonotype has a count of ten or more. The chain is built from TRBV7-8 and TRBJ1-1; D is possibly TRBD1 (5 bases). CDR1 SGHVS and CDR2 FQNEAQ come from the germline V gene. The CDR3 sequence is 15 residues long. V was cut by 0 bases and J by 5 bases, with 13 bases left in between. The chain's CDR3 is CASSLASGAGTEAFF. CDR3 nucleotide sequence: TGTGCCAGCAGCTTAGCTTCTGGGGCGGGGACTGAAGCTTTCTTT.

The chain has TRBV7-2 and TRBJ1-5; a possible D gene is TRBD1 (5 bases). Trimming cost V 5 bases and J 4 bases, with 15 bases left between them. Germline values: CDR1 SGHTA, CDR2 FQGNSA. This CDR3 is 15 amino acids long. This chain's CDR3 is CASSRPGTANQPQHF. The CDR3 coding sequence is TGTGCCAGCAGCCGCCCAGGGACTGCTAATCAGCCCCAGCATTTT.